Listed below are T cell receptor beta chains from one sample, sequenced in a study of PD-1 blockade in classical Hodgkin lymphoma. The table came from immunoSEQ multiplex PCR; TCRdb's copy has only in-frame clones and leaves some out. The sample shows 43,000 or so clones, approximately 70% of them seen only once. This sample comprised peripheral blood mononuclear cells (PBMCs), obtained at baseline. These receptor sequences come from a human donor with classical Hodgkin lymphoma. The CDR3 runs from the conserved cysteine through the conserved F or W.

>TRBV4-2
CASSQDEGARNYGYTF
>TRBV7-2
CASTSSGGAVYEQYF
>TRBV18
CASSPPGRMSGNTIYF
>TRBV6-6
CASSYGQKNTEAFF
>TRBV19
CASRGQANYGYTF
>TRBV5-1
CASSLVTNYGYTF
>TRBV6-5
CASSWVQGYGYTF
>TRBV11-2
CASSFLGRPEF
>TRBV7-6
CASSLGTQINQPQHF
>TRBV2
CASIGQDSNGYTF
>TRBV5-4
CASSSGQGGQETQYF
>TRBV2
CASSESDTPNTEAFF
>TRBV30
CAWGDIWLGEQYF
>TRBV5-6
CASSTGAGPYNEQFF
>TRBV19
CATRGVVLNIQYF
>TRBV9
CASSSPTAENTGELFF
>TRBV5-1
CASSLRTGGLYEQYF
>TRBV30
CAWTWDTNTEAFF
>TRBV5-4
CASSLDRYEQYF
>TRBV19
CASNGARTNEKLFF
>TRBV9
CASSVNEGNTGELFF
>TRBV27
CASRPEASSYEQYF
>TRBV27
CASSPRPANEQFF
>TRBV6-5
CASKLKGAPTEAFF
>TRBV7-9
CASSLTGGYGYTF
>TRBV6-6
CASSFNRGQGYTF
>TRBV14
CASSLRGGNTIYF
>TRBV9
CASSVGTSGSYEQYF
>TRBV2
CASKIAGGPDTQYF
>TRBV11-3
CASSPGPFSADTQYF
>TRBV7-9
CASSLTGELFF
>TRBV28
CASSFMATSTDTQYF
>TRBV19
CASHPGQGVGELFF
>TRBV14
CASSQVGQYGYTF
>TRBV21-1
CASNPGTYLREGYTF
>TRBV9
CASSAGGDAFF
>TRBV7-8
CASSLDRTYGYTF
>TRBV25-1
CASSGGDRANTEAFF
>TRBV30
CAWSVRTALNTEAFF
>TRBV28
CAASSGPPTYEQYF
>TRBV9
CASSSRGSRITTEAFF
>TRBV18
CASSPLRAEGRAFF
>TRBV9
CASSAAGGESPLHF
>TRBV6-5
CASSFVSGGASDTQYF
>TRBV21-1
CASSKGSRTGSPYNEQFF
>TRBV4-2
CASSLAGVGNTIYF
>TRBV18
CASSPPVANYGYTF
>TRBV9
CASSATSGGTGELFF
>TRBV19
CASNLGQGGNQPQHF
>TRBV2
CASSESGGGYNEQFF
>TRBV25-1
CASNSGGAYGYTF
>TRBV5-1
CASRREANYGYTF
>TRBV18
CASSPSGTSNYGYTF